Listed below are T cell receptor beta chains from one sample, sequenced in a study of CD8 T cells in Susac syndrome. TCRdb reprocessed the immunoSEQ multiplex PCR reads via MiXCR and lists one record per CDR3 protein. This table holds about 240,000 distinct CDR3 sequences, roughly 95% found once. Source material: CD4+ T cells from PBMCs. The source is a human donor with Susac syndrome. The CDR3 runs from the conserved cysteine through the conserved F or W. A D gene is named only where the DNA matches it firmly. Clone size is not always given. Where it is, it says once, few, many or a class for expanded clones.

CDR3nt: TGTGCCAGCAGCCCAGAGGCCCCCGGGACAGGTCGATATTTT
CDR3aa: CASSPEAPGTGRYF
abundance: -
j_gene: TRBJ1-4
d_gene: TRBD1
v_gene: TRBV7-9

CDR3nt: TGTGCCAGCAGGCGAGGGATCGAGACCCAGTACTTC
CDR3aa: CASRRGIETQYF
abundance: -
j_gene: TRBJ2-5
d_gene: -
v_gene: TRBV5-4

CDR3nt: TGTGCCAGCAGTTTAGGGGGGCTGGGAGGGGCCAACGTCCTGACTTTC
CDR3aa: CASSLGGLGGANVLTF
abundance: -
j_gene: TRBJ2-6
d_gene: -
v_gene: TRBV12-3/TRBV12-4

CDR3nt: TGCAGTGCTGACCCCCTCCAGTATAACTATGGCTACACCTTC
CDR3aa: CSADPLQYNYGYTF
abundance: -
j_gene: TRBJ1-2
d_gene: -
v_gene: TRBV20-1

CDR3nt: TGCGCCAGCAGCTTGGAGATCAGCGGGAGCGTCTACAATGAGCAGTTCTTC
CDR3aa: CASSLEISGSVYNEQFF
abundance: -
j_gene: TRBJ2-1
d_gene: TRBD2
v_gene: TRBV5-1

CDR3nt: TGTGCCTGGGCGGACATGCCGGGCTACACCTTC
CDR3aa: CAWADMPGYTF
abundance: -
j_gene: TRBJ1-2
d_gene: -
v_gene: TRBV30

CDR3nt: TGTGCCAGCACCAAAACTATGAACACTGAAGCTTTCTTT
CDR3aa: CASTKTMNTEAFF
abundance: once
j_gene: TRBJ1-1
d_gene: -
v_gene: TRBV11-1

CDR3nt: TGTGCCAGCAGCTCGAGACAGTCCACAGATACGCAGTATTTT
CDR3aa: CASSSRQSTDTQYF
abundance: -
j_gene: TRBJ2-3
d_gene: -
v_gene: TRBV5-4

CDR3nt: TGCAGTGCCCAAACAGGGGCCCCCTACGAGCAGTACTTC
CDR3aa: CSAQTGAPYEQYF
abundance: -
j_gene: TRBJ2-7
d_gene: TRBD1
v_gene: TRBV20-1

CDR3nt: TGTGCCAGCAGCTTGGGGCCTAGCGGGCCGTTCACAGATACGCAGTATTTT
CDR3aa: CASSLGPSGPFTDTQYF
abundance: -
j_gene: TRBJ2-3
d_gene: TRBD2
v_gene: TRBV5-4

CDR3nt: TGTGCCAGCAGTTTAAGGGCACCTGGGAACTATGGCTACACCTTC
CDR3aa: CASSLRAPGNYGYTF
abundance: -
j_gene: TRBJ1-2
d_gene: -
v_gene: TRBV27

CDR3nt: TGCAGTGCTAGACAAGACAGGGCGAGGGAGACCCAGTACTTC
CDR3aa: CSARQDRARETQYF
abundance: -
j_gene: TRBJ2-5
d_gene: TRBD1
v_gene: TRBV20-1

CDR3nt: TGCAGTGCCTTAGTTAACAGGGGCGGAATGAACACTGAAGCTTTCTTT
CDR3aa: CSALVNRGGMNTEAFF
abundance: -
j_gene: TRBJ1-1
d_gene: TRBD1
v_gene: TRBV20-1

CDR3nt: TGTGCCAGCAGGCGGACAGGGGGCGCGGAGACCGGGGAGCTGTTTTTT
CDR3aa: CASRRTGGAETGELFF
abundance: -
j_gene: TRBJ2-2
d_gene: TRBD1
v_gene: TRBV5-4

CDR3nt: TGTGCCAGCAGCGGCGAAGGGTGGGGACAGGGGGCCCAAGAGACCCAGTACTTC
CDR3aa: CASSGEGWGQGAQETQYF
abundance: -
j_gene: TRBJ2-5
d_gene: TRBD1
v_gene: TRBV5-6

CDR3nt: TGTGCCTGGAGTATGGCAGGGGGGGCGATGAACACTGAAGCTTTCTTT
CDR3aa: CAWSMAGGAMNTEAFF
abundance: -
j_gene: TRBJ1-1
d_gene: TRBD1
v_gene: TRBV30

CDR3nt: TGCGCCAGCAGCCAAGGCCTACAGTTTCCAAGAAACACCATATATTTT
CDR3aa: CASSQGLQFPRNTIYF
abundance: -
j_gene: TRBJ1-3
d_gene: -
v_gene: TRBV4-1

CDR3nt: TGTGCCAGCAGCCTACTAACCGTCACTGAAGCTTTCTTT
CDR3aa: CASSLLTVTEAFF
abundance: -
j_gene: TRBJ1-1
d_gene: -
v_gene: TRBV7-6

CDR3nt: TGTGCCAGCAGCCATATAGAGCGTGGAACCGGGGAGCTGTTTTTT
CDR3aa: CASSHIERGTGELFF
abundance: -
j_gene: TRBJ2-2
d_gene: -
v_gene: TRBV14

CDR3nt: TGCAGTGCTGGGTACAATGAGCAGTTCTTC
CDR3aa: CSAGYNEQFF
abundance: -
j_gene: TRBJ2-1
d_gene: -
v_gene: TRBV29-1

CDR3nt: TGTGCCAGCAGCCTCTGGAACAGGGAGAATGAGCAGTTCTTC
CDR3aa: CASSLWNRENEQFF
abundance: -
j_gene: TRBJ2-1
d_gene: -
v_gene: TRBV4-2

CDR3nt: TGTGCCAGCCGACAGGGAGGTACAGATACGCAGTATTTT
CDR3aa: CASRQGGTDTQYF
abundance: -
j_gene: TRBJ2-3
d_gene: -
v_gene: TRBV25-1

CDR3nt: TGCAGCGTGGGGACAGGGCGGCCGGAGACCCAGTACTTC
CDR3aa: CSVGTGRPETQYF
abundance: -
j_gene: TRBJ2-5
d_gene: TRBD1
v_gene: TRBV29-1

CDR3nt: TGTGCCAGCAGTGATCACAGGGGGCTGGGAGAGACCCAGTACTTC
CDR3aa: CASSDHRGLGETQYF
abundance: -
j_gene: TRBJ2-5
d_gene: TRBD1
v_gene: TRBV25-1

CDR3nt: TGTGCCAGCAGCTCCCAGTGGGACAGGGTTGCCCAAATCACAGATACGCAGTATTTT
CDR3aa: CASSSQWDRVAQITDTQYF
abundance: -
j_gene: TRBJ2-3
d_gene: TRBD1
v_gene: TRBV7-9